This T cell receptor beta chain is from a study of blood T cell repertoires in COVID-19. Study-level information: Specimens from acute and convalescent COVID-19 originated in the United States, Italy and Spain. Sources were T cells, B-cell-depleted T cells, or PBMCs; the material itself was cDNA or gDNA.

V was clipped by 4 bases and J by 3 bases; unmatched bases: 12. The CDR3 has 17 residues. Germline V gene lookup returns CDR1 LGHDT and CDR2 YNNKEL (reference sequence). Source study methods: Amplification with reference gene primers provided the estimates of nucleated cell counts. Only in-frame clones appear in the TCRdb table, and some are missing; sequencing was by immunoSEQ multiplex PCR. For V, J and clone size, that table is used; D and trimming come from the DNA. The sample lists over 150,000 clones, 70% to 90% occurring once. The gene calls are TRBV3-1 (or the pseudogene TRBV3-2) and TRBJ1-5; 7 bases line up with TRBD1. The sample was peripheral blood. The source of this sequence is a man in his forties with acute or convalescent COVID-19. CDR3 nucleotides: TGTGCCAGCAGCCGAGGACAGGCCCAAGGGATCAATCAGCCCCAGCATTTT. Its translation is CASSRGQAQGINQPQHF.